Listed here are 13 T cell receptor beta chains from one sample, sequenced in a study of metastatic and nonmetastatic thyroid tumors. Patients were all untreated before their thyroid surgery. Using MiXCR, TCRdb re-called clones from the PCR reads. The sample lists more than 20,000 clones; under 25% were seen once. Input material: tumor tissue. These receptors all come from a female donor with papillary thyroid cancer or a benign thyroid nodule (not recorded which). Some clones in this sample may be carry-over from other donors' samples.

The J gene is TRBJ2-3, the V gene TRBV6-1; TRBD2 matches 8 bases. Germline V gives CDR1 MNHNS, CDR2 SASEGT. The V gene end was trimmed by 7 bases and the J gene end by 4 bases; junction bases not matched to a gene: 7. The CDR3 contains 14 residues. CDR3 nucleotide sequence: TGTGCCAGCACAGTTAGCGGGATTGCAGATACGCAGTATTTT. This translates into CASTVSGIADTQYF.

The chain joins TRBV6-1 to TRBJ2-5; 7 positions match TRBD1. The CDR3 sequence is 14 residues long. J gave up 4 bases and V 8 bases, and 10 bases lay outside the gene matches. CDR1 is MNHNS, CDR2 SASEGT, per germline. The CDR3, as DNA: TGTGCCAGCCAGGACAGGCCCGGCGTAGAGACCCAGTACTTC. Protein product: CASQDRPGVETQYF.

This clone is categorized as medium-sized (0.01 to 0.1%). J is TRBJ2-7 and V is TRBV5-6; D is unclear. From germline, CDR1 is SGHDT and CDR2 YYEEEE. Trimming removed 1 base at V and 6 bases at J, with 11 bases between. This CDR3 contains 13 residues. The CDR3 DNA follows: TGTGCCAGCAGCTTGATTGCAGTCCCCGAGCAGTACTTC. Translation gives CASSLIAVPEQYF.

As to this clone: One junction end does not reproduce the germline sequence, and a read error may be involved. At the DNA level, this CDR3 is encoded by other sequences in the same sample as well. The chain uses TRBV20-1 and TRBJ1-5, with TRBD1 matching 10 bases. The germline CDR1 and CDR2 sequences are DFQATT and SNEGSKA (reference sequence). The CDR3 extends over 15 amino acids. This CDR3 reads CSAARDRGRNQPQHF. The DNA for the CDR3 is TGCAGTGCTGCCCGGGACAGGGGTCGGAATCAGCCCCAGCATTTC.

In this sample, this clone turned up many times. This sample includes further DNA sequences coding for the same CDR3. The chain carries TRBV19 and TRBJ1-2; tentative D call: TRBD1 (5 bases). There are 13 residues in the CDR3. Germline V gene sequence: CDR1 LNHDA, CDR2 SQIVND (reference sequence). The V and J ends lost 1 base and 8 bases respectively, with 11 bases between them. This CDR3 is CASSIGGARGYTF. In nucleotides, the CDR3 is TGTGCCAGTAGTATAGGAGGGGCGCGAGGCTACACCTTC. Full variable domain (remainder filled in from reference TRBV19 and TRBJ1-2): DGGITQSPKYLFRKEGQNVTLSCEQNLNHDAMYWYRQDPGQGLRLIYYSQIVNDFQKGDIAEGYSVSREKKESFPLTVTSAQKNPTAFYLCASSIGGARGYTFGSGTRLTVV.

In this sample, this clone turned up many times. The chain links TRBV20-1 to TRBJ2-5; 7 nucleotides agree with TRBD2. CDR3 length: 12 amino acids. Germline lookup yields CDR1 DFQATT and CDR2 SNEGSKA (reference sequence). The J segment lost 7 bases and the V segment lost 6 bases, leaving 8 bases of the junction unmatched. The CDR3 is CSAPLGGGTQYF. CDR3 coding DNA: TGCAGTGCGCCGCTTGGCGGGGGGACCCAGTACTTC.

J is TRBJ1-1 and V is TRBV6-1, with no clear D. The germline V gene has CDR1 MNHNS and CDR2 SASEGT. This CDR3 spans 11 amino acids. V dropped 10 bases and J dropped 2 bases, with 8 bases sitting between them. The CDR3 bases are TGTGCCACCGCCGACAACACTGAAGCTTTCTTT. Translated: CATADNTEAFF.

The chain joins TRBV5-5 to TRBJ1-2, with D unclear. This CDR3 has 15 amino acids. The V and J ends lost 0 bases and 2 bases respectively, with 11 bases between them. In germline, CDR1 is SGHKS, CDR2 YYEKEE (reference sequence). The CDR3 sequence: CASSLALTPNYGYTF. The CDR3 DNA is TGTGCCAGCAGCTTGGCGCTGACACCAAACTATGGCTACACCTTC.

This clone turned up a few times. V and J are TRBV6-4 and TRBJ2-2, with D perhaps being TRBD1 or TRBD2 (5 bases each). The CDR3 has 15 amino acids. Germline V gives CDR1 MRHNA, CDR2 SNTAGT. The germline V and J ends were trimmed by 4 bases and 4 bases, with 13 bases remaining between them. The CDR3 DNA follows: TGTGCCAGCAGTGGGGGGACGCCGGGCACCGGGGAGCTGTTTTTT. It yields the protein CASSGGTPGTGELFF.

This clone was picked up a small number of times. The chain is built from TRBV27 and TRBJ1-5, with TRBD1 identical over 9 bases. J was trimmed by 5 bases and V by 5 bases; bases with no gene match: 4. The CDR3 extends over 14 amino acids. CDR1 is MNHEY and CDR2 is SMNVEV in the germline V gene (reference sequence). As DNA, the CDR3 is TGTGCCAGCAGTCCCGGGACAGGGTATCAGCCCCAGCATTTT. As protein: CASSPGTGYQPQHF.

A few counts support this clone. The chain couples TRBV7-2 to TRBJ2-7, with D tentatively TRBD2 (6 bases). The CDR3 has 14 amino acids. V lost 3 bases and J lost 2, with 11 bases in between. Looked up from germline, CDR1 is SGHTA and CDR2 is FQGNSA. As DNA, the CDR3 is TGTGCCAGCAGCTTGAGACTAGAGACCTACGAGCAGTACTTC. Protein: CASSLRLETYEQYF.

This clone is labeled large (0.1 to 1%). This chain links TRBV11-2 with TRBJ2-4, with 11 bases aligning to TRBD1. Unmatched junction bases numbered 11, after V lost 4 bases and J lost 6 bases. Germline V gives CDR1 SGHAT, CDR2 FQNNGV. This CDR3 has 17 amino acids. The CDR3 is CASSSLRGQGERNIQYF. The CDR3 region has the DNA TGTGCCAGCAGCTCACTCCGGGGACAGGGGGAAAGAAACATTCAGTACTTC.

This clone was seen a few times. V and J are TRBV6-2 or TRBV6-3 and TRBJ1-2; weak D call: TRBD1 (5 bases). V was shortened by 0 bases and J by 4 bases, with 9 bases between the two germline ends. CDR3 length: 14 residues. CDR1 is MNHEY and CDR2 is SVGEGT in the germline V gene. The CDR3 loop is CASSYSRQLYGYTF. CDR3 sequence (DNA): TGTGCCAGCAGTTACTCGAGACAGCTCTATGGCTACACCTTC.